This TCR beta chain was found in a study of vaccination and CD4 T cells after COVID-19. Across the study: Post-COVID draws came a median approximately 100 days after diagnosis (range 35 to 161). The peptides that stimulated the cells were overlapping spike peptides from SARS-CoV-2, HCoV-NL63, HCoV-OC43 and HCoV-229E.

With regard to this clonotype: The antigen is not known.

As for treatment: approximately 10-day PBMC culture with coronavirus spike peptide pools or control peptides (ViraFEST assay). IL-2 (roughly 10 IU/ml) and peptide pools (around 10 ug/ml) were added to cultures of over 1.5 million PBMCs per well. Oncomine TCR Beta short-read sequencing was applied to DNA from cultured CD4+ T cells. It was cultured CD4+ T cells from which genomic DNA was extracted. MiXCR, run by TCRdb on the PCR reads, gives a single entry per CDR3 protein. The repertoire includes more than 15,000 distinct CDR3 sequences, more than 55% of them detected once, and roughly 9.6% sits in the top ten. Sequencing used CD4+ T cells from blood, cultured in vitro. This sequence originates from a human donor who had recovered from COVID-19.

CDR3 nucleotides: TGTGCCAGTAGTCCACAACAGGGTACCAATCAGCCCCAGCATTTT. Protein: CASSPQQGTNQPQHF. The chain is built from TRBV19 and TRBJ1-5; D possibly corresponds to TRBD1 (6 bases). Germline V lookup: CDR1 LNHDA, CDR2 SQIVND (reference sequence). The V gene lost 5 bases and the J gene lost 3 bases, with 14 bases spanning the gap. The CDR3 loop spans 15 amino acids.